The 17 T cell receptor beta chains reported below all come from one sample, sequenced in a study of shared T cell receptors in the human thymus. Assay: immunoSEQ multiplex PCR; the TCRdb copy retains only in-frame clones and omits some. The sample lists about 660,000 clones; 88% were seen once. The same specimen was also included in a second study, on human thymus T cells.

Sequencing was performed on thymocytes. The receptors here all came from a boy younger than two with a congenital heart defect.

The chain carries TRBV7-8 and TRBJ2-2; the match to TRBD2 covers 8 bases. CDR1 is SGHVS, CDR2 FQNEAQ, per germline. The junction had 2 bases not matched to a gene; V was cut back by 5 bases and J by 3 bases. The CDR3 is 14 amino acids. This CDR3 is CASSPGGDTGELFF. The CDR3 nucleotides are TGTGCCAGCAGCCCGGGGGGGGACACCGGGGAGCTGTTTTTT.

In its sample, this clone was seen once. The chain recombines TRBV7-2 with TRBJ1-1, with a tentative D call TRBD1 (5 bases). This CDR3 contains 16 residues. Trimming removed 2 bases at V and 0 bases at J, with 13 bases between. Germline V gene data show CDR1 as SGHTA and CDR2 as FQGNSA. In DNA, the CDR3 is TGTGCCAGCAGCTTATCGCTTGGGGCCCTGAACACTGAAGCTTTCTTT. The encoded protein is CASSLSLGALNTEAFF.

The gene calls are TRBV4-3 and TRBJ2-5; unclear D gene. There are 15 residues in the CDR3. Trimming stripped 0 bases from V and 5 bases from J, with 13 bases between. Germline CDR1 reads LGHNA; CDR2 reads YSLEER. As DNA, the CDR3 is TGCGCCAGCAGCCAAGACCCCCGGGTCGGGGAGACCCAGTACTTC. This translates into CASSQDPRVGETQYF.

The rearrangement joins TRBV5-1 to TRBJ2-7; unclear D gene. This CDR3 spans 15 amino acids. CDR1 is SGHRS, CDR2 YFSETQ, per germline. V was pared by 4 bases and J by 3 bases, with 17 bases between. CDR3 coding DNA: TGCGCCAGCAGCCCTGCCCACGAAAAGAGCTACGAGCAGTACTTC. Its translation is CASSPAHEKSYEQYF. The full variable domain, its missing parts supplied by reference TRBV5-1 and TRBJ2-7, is KAGVTQTPRYLIKTRGQQVTLSCSPISGHRSVSWYQQTPGQGLQFLFEYFSETQRNKGNFPGRFSGRQFSNSRSEMNVSTLELGDSALYLCASSPAHEKSYEQYFGPGTRLTVT.

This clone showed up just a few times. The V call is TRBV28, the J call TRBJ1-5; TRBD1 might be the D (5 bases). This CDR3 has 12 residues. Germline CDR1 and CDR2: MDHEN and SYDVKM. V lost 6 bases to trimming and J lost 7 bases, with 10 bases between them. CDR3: CASSRVVQPQHF. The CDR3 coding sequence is TGTGCCAGCAGCAGGGTTGTACAGCCCCAGCATTTT.

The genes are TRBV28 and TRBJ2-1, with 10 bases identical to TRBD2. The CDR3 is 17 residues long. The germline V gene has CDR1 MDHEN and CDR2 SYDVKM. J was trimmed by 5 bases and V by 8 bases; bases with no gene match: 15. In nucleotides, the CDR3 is TGTGCCAGCCCCCCACCAGCCCCAGCGGGAGGGGACAATGAGCAGTTCTTC. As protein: CASPPPAPAGGDNEQFF. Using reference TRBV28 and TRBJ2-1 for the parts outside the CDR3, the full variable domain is DVKVTQSSRYLVKRTGEKVFLECVQDMDHENMFWYRQDPGLGLRLIYFSYDVKMKEKGDIPEGYSVSREKKERFSLILESASTNQTSMYLCASPPPAPAGGDNEQFFGPGTRLTVL.

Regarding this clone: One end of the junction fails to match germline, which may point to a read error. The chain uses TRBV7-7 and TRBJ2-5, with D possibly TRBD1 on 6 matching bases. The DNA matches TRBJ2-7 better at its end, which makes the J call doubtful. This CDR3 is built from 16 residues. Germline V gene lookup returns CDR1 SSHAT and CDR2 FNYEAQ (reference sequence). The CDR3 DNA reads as TGTGCTAGCAGCTTAGCAGGGGTTTCCTTCTTTAACGAGCAGTACTTC. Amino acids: CASSLAGVSFFNEQYF.

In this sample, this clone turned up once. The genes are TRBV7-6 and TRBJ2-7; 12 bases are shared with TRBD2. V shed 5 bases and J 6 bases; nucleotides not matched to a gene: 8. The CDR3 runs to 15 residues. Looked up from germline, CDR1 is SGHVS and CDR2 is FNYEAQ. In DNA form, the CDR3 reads TGTGCCAGCAGCGAGACTAGCGGGAGAGTGACCGAGCAGTACTTC. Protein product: CASSETSGRVTEQYF.

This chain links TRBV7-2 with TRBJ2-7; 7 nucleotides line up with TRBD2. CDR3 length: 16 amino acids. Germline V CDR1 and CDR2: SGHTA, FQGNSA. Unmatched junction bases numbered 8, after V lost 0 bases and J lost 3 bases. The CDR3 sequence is CASSLAGVGGGYEQYF. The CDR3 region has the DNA TGTGCCAGCAGCTTAGCAGGTGTGGGCGGGGGCTACGAGCAGTACTTC.

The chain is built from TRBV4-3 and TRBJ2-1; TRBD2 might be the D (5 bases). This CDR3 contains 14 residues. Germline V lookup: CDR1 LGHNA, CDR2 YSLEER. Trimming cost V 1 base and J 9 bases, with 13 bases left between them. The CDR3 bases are TGCGCCAGCAGCCAAGGAGTGGACTTGGGTGAGCAGTTCTTC. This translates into CASSQGVDLGEQFF.

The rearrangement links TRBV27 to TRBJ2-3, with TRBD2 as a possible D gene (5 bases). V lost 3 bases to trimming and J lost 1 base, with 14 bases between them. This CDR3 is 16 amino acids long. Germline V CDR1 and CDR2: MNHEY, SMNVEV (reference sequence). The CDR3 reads CASSLSEGWGTDTQYF. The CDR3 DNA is TGTGCCAGCAGTTTGAGCGAGGGATGGGGCACAGATACGCAGTATTTT.

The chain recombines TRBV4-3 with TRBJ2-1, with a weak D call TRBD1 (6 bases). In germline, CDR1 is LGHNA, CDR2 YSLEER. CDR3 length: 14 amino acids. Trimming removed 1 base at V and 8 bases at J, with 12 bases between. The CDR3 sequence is CASSQGRGRDEQFF. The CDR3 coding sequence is TGCGCCAGCAGCCAAGGCAGGGGAAGGGATGAGCAGTTCTTC.

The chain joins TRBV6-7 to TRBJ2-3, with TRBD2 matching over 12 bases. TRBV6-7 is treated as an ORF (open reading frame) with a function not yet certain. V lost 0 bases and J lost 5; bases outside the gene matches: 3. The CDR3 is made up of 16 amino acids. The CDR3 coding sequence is TGTGCCAGCAGTTACTCCCTAGCGGGAGGGCGAGATACGCAGTATTTT. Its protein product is CASSYSLAGGRDTQYF.

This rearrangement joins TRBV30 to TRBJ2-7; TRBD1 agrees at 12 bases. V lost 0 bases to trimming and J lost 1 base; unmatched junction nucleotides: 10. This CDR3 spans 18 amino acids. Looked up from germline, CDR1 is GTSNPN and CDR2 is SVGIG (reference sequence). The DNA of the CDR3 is TGTGCCTGGAGTGTACGGGACAGGGGGCCGGCAGAGTCCTACGAGCAGTACTTC. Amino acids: CAWSVRDRGPAESYEQYF.

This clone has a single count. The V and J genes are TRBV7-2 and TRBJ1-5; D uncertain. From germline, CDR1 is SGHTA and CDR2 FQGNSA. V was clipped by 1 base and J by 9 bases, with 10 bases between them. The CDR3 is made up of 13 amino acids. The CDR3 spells CASSLEIVRPQHF. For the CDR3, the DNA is TGTGCCAGCAGCTTAGAGATTGTGCGGCCCCAGCATTTT.

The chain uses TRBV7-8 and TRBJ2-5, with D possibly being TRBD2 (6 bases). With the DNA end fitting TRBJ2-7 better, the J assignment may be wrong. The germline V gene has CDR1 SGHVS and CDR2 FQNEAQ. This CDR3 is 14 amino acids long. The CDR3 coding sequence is TGTGCCAGCAGCTTAGTTCCGACTAGGAACGAGCAGTACTTC. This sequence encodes CASSLVPTRNEQYF.

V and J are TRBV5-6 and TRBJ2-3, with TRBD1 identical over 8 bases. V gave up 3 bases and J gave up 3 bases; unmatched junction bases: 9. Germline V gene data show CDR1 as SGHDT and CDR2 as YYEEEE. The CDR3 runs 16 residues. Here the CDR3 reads CASSSATGGRTDTQYF. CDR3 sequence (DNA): TGTGCCAGCAGCTCAGCAACAGGGGGAAGGACAGATACGCAGTATTTT.